The 4 T cell receptor beta chains below were found in one sample sequenced in a study of blood T cell repertoires in COVID-19. Using immunoSEQ multiplex PCR, the repertoire was profiled, and TCRdb retains in-frame clones only, with some absent. The table has roughly 120,000 clones, about 85% seen once. Sequenced: peripheral blood. These receptors all stem from a woman older than 75 with COVID-19, enrolled during active disease.

This chain connects TRBV6-5 to TRBJ1-6, with 7 nucleotides matching TRBD1. The CDR3 totals 13 residues. Germline V gene sequence: CDR1 MNHEY, CDR2 SVGAGI. Trimming took 8 bases from V and 7 from J; bases not matched to a gene: 5. This CDR3 is CASSDRVNSPLHF. The CDR3 DNA follows: TGTGCCAGCTCCGACAGGGTGAATTCACCCCTCCACTTT.

This chain connects TRBV28 to TRBJ1-3, with D maybe TRBD1 (5 bases). V was trimmed by 6 bases and J by 5 bases, leaving 8 bases between them. The length of the CDR3 is 12 residues. The germline V gene has CDR1 MDHEN and CDR2 SYDVKM. Here the CDR3 DNA reads TGTGCCAGCAGCCAGGGAAGAAACACCATATATTTT. Amino acids: CASSQGRNTIYF.

The chain couples TRBV28 to TRBJ1-1; 7 bases line up with TRBD1. The CDR3 extends over 15 amino acids. CDR1 and CDR2 (germline): MDHEN, SYDVKM. The trim removed 3 bases at V and 0 bases at J, leaving 4 bases unmatched. The CDR3 protein is CASSLGTALNTEAFF. In DNA form, the CDR3 reads TGTGCCAGCAGTTTGGGGACAGCACTGAACACTGAAGCTTTCTTT.

The chain combines TRBV18 with TRBJ2-2; D is possibly TRBD2 (6 bases). V was clipped by 0 bases and J by 4 bases, with 9 bases between them. This CDR3 contains 15 residues. CDR1 is KGHSH and CDR2 is LQKENI in the germline V gene. In DNA, the CDR3 is TGTGCCAGCTCACCACCGACCGGGAGCACCGGGGAGCTGTTTTTT. Its translation is CASSPPTGSTGELFF.